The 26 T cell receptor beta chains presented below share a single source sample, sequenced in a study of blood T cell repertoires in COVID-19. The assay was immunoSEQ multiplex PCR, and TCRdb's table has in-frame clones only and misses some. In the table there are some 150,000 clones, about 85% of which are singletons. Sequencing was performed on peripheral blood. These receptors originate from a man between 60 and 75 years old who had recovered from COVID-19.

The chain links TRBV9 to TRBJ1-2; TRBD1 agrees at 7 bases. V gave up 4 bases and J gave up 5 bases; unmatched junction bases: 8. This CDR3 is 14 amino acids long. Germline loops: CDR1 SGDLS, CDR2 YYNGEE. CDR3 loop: CASSPWTGDYGYTF. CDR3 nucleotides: TGTGCCAGCAGCCCGTGGACAGGCGATTATGGCTACACCTTC. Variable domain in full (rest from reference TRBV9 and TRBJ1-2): DSGVTQTPKHLITATGQRVTLRCSPRSGDLSVYWYQQSLDQGLQFLIQYYNGEERAKGNILERFSAQQFPDLHSELNLSSLELGDSALYFCASSPWTGDYGYTFGSGTRLTVV.

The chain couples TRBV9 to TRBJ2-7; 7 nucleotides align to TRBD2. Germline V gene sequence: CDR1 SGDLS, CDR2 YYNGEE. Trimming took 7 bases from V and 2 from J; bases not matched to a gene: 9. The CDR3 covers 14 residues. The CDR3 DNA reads TGTGCCAGCGCGCCGGGGAGGGCCGCCTACGAGCAGTACTTC. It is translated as CASAPGRAAYEQYF.

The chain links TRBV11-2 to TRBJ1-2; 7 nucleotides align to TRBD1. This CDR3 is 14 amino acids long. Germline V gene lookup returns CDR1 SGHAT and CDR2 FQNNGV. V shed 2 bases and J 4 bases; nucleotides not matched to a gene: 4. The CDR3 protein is CASSLQSGGYGYTF. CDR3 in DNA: TGTGCCAGCAGCTTACAATCAGGGGGCTATGGCTACACCTTC.

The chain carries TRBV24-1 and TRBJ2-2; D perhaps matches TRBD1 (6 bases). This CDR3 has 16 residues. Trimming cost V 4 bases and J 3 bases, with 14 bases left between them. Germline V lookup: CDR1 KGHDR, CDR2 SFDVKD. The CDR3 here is CATSDPRQDDTGELFF. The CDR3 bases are TGTGCCACCAGTGACCCCCGACAGGACGACACCGGGGAGCTGTTTTTT.

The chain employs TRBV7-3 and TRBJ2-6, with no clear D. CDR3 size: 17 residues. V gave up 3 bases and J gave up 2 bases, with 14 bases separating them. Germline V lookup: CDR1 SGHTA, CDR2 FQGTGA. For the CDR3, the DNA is TGTGCCAGCAGCTTCGATAGTCGGTTAGCTGGGGCCAACGTCCTGACTTTC. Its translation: CASSFDSRLAGANVLTF.

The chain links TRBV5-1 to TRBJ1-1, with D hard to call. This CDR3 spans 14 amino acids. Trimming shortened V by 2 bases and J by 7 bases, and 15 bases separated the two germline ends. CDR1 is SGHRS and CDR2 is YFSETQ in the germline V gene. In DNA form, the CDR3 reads TGCGCCAGCAGCTTAGGTAGGAAGGCGGGTGAAGCTTTCTTT. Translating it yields CASSLGRKAGEAFF.

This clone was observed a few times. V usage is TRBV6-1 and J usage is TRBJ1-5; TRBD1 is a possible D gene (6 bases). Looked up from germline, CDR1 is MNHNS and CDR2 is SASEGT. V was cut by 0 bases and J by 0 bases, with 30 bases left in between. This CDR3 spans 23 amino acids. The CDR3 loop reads CASSEAPIYVFVRGPYSNQPQHF. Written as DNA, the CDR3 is TGTGCCAGCAGTGAAGCGCCGATTTACGTATTCGTCAGGGGACCTTATAGCAATCAGCCCCAGCATTTT.

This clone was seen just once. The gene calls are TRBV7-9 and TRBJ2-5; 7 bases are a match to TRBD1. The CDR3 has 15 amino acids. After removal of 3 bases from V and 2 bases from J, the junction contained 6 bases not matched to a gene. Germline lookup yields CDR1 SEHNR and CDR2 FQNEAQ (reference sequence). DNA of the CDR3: TGTGCCAGCAGCTTGACAGGGTGGGGACAAGAGACCCAGTACTTC. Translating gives CASSLTGWGQETQYF.

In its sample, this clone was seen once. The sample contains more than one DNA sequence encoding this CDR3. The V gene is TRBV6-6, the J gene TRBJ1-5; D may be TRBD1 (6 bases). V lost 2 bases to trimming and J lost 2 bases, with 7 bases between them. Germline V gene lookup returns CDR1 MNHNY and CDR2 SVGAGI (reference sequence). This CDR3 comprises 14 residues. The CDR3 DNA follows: TGTGCCAGCAGTTACGGGGGCGGCAATCAGCCCCAGCATTTT. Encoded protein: CASSYGGGNQPQHF.

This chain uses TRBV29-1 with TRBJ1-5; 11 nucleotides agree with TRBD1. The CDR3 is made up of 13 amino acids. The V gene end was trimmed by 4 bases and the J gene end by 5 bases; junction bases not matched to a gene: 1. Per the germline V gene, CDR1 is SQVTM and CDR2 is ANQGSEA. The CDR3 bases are TGCAGCGTTGGGGACAGGGGGGATCAGCCCCAGCATTTT. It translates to CSVGDRGDQPQHF.

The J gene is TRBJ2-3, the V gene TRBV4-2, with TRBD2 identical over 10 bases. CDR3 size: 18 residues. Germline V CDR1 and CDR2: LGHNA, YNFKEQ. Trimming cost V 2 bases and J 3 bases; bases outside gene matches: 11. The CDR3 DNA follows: TGTGCCAGCAGCCAACGGAGCGGGGGGGCCGCGGGGACAGATACGCAGTATTTT. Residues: CASSQRSGGAAGTDTQYF.

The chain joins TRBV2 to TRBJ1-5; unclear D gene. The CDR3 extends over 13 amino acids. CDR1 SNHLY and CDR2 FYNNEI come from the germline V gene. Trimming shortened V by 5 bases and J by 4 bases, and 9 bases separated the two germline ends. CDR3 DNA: TGTGCCAGCAGTTCTGAGATTAATCAGCCCCAGCATTTT. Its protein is CASSSEINQPQHF.

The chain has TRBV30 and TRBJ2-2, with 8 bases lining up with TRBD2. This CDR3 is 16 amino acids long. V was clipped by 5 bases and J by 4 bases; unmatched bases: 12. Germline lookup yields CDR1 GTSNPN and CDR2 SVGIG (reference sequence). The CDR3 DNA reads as TGTGCCTGGTTTGGCGGGGGGAGATACAGCACCGGGGAGCTGTTTTTT. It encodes CAWFGGGRYSTGELFF.

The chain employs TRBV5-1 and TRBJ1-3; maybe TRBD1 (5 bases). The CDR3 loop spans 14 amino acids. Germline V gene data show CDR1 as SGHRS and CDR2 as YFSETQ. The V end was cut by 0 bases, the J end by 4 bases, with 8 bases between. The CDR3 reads CASSLEGLGNTIYF. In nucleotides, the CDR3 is TGCGCCAGCAGCTTGGAGGGACTGGGAAACACCATATATTTT.

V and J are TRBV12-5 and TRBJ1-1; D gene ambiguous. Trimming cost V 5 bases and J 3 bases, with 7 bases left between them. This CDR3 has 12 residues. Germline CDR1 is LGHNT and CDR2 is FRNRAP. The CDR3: CASGRGDTEAFF. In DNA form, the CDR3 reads TGTGCTAGTGGTAGAGGTGACACTGAAGCTTTCTTT.

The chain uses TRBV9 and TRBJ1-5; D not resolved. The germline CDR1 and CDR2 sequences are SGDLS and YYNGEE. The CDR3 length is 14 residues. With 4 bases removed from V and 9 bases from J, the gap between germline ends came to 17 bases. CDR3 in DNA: TGTGCCAGCAGCCCCCGGGGAGAAGAGCGGCCCCAGCATTTT. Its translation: CASSPRGEERPQHF.

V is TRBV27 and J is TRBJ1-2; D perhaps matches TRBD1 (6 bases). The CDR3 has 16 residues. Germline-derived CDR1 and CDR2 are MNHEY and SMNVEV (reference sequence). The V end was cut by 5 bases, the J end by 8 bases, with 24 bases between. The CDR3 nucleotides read TGTGCCAGCAGTCAAAAAGCCTTCAGGGGATTGGGGGGCTACACCTTC. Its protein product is CASSQKAFRGLGGYTF.

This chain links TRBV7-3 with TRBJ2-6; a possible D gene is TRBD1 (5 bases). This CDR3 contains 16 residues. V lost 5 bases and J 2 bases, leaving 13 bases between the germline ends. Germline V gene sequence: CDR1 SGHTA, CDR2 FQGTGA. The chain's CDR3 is CASSDSGSPGANVLTF. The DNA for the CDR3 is TGTGCCAGCAGCGATTCAGGGTCCCCTGGGGCCAACGTCCTGACTTTC.

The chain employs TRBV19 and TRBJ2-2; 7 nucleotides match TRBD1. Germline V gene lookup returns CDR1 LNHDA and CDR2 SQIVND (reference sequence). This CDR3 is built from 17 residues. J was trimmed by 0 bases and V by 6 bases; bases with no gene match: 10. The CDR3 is CASRDEGALTNTGELFF. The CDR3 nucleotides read TGTGCCAGTAGGGATGAGGGGGCTTTAACGAACACCGGGGAGCTGTTTTTT.

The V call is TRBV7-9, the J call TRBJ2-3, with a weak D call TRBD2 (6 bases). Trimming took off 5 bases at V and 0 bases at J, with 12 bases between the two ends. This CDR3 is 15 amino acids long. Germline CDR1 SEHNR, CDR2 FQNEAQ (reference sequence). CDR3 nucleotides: TGTGCCAGCAGCCCCGGGGGTTCTAGCACAGATACGCAGTATTTT. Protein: CASSPGGSSTDTQYF.

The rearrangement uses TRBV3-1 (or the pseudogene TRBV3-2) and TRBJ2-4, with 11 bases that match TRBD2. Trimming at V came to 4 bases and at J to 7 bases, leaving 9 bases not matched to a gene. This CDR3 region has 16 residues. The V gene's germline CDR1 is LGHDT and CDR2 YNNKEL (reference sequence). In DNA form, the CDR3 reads TGTGCCAGCAGCCGATATAGCGGGGGGGCTTTGAACATTCAGTACTTC. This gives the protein CASSRYSGGALNIQYF.

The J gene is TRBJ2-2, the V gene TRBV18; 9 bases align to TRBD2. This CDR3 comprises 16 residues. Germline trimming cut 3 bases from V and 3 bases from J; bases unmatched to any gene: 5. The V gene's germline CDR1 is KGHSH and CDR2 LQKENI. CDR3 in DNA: TGTGCCAGCTCACCCATGCGGGGGGGCGACACCGGGGAGCTGTTTTTT. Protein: CASSPMRGGDTGELFF.

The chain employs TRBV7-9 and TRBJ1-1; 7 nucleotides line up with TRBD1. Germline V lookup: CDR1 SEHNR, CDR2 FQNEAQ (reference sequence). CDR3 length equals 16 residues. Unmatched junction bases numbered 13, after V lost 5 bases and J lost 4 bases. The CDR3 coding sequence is TGTGCCAGCAGCCAGGGGGGTAGTGTCCTCCCCACTGAAGCTTTCTTT. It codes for CASSQGGSVLPTEAFF. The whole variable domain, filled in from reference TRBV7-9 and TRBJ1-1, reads DTGVSQNPRHKITKRGQNVTFRCDPISEHNRLYWYRQTLGQGPEFLTYFQNEAQLEKSRLLSDRFSAERPKGSFSTLEIQRTEQGDSAMYLCASSQGGSVLPTEAFFGQGTRLTVV.

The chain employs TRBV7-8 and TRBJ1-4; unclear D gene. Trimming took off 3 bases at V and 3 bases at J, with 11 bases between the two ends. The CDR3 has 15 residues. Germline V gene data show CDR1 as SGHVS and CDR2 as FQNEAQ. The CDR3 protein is CASSFTVVPNEKLFF. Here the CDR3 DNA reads TGTGCCAGCAGCTTCACGGTCGTCCCTAATGAAAAACTGTTTTTT.

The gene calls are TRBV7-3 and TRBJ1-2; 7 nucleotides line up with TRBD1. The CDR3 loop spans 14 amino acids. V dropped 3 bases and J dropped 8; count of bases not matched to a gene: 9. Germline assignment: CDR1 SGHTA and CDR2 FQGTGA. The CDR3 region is CASSLGLQGYGYTF. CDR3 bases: TGTGCCAGCAGCTTGGGGCTACAGGGGTACGGCTACACCTTC. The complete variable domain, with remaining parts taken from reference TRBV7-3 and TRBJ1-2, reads GAGVSQTPSNKVTEKGKYVELRCDPISGHTALYWYRQSLGQGPEFLIYFQGTGAADDSGLPNDRFFAVRPEGSVSTLKIQRTERGDSAVYLCASSLGLQGYGYTFGSGTRLTVV.

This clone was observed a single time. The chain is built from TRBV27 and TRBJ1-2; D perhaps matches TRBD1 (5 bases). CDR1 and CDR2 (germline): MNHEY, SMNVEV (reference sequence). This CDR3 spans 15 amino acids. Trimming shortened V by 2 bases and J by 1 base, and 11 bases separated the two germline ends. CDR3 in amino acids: CASSLQMTDNYGYTF. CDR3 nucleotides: TGTGCCAGCAGTTTACAGATGACAGATAACTATGGCTACACCTTC.